This T cell receptor beta chain was documented in a study of cytomegalovirus exposure and HLA in healthy donors. Study results and limitations: Later work found most CMV-associated TCR beta chains apparently HLA-restricted.

As for this clone: No antigen is known for it.

The PCR ran on 60 Vbeta and 13 Jbeta primers. Original methodology: A follow-up analysis tallied 60 million to 85 million unique TCR beta chains, roughly 11 million shared. Sequenced by immunoSEQ multiplex PCR; TCRdb stores in-frame clones only, minus some. V, J and clone size are those of that table, while D and trimming were read from the DNA. The specimen's table records some 130,000 clones. Trimming cost V 3 bases and J 4 bases, with 14 bases left between them. The germline V gene encodes CDR1 SGHRS and CDR2 YFSETQ. The CDR3 is made up of 15 amino acids. The sample was PBMCs. The sequence derives from a man aged 18 to 30 in good health and CMV-seronegative. V and J are TRBV5-1 and TRBJ2-1; D is perhaps TRBD1 (6 bases). The chain's CDR3 is CASSSAGDRYNEQFF. The CDR3, as DNA: TGCGCCAGCAGCTCCGCAGGGGATCGTTACAATGAGCAGTTCTTC.